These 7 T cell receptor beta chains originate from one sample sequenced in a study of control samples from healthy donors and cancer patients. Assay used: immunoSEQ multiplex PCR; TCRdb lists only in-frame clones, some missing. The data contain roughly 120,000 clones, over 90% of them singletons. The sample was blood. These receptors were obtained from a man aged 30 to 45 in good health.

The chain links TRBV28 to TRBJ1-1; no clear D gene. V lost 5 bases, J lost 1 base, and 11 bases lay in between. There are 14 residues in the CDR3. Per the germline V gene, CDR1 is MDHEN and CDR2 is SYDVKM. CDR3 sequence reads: CASSPSPENTEAFF. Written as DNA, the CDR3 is TGTGCCAGCAGTCCTTCCCCAGAGAACACTGAAGCTTTCTTT.

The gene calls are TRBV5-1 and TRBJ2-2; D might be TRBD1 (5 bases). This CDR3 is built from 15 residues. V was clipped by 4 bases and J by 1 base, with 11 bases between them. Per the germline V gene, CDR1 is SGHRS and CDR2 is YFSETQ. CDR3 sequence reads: CASSLGALNTGELFF. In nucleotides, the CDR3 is TGCGCCAGCAGCCTTGGGGCGTTGAACACCGGGGAGCTGTTTTTT. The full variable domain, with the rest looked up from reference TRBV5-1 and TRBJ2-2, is KAGVTQTPRYLIKTRGQQVTLSCSPISGHRSVSWYQQTPGQGLQFLFEYFSETQRNKGNFPGRFSGRQFSNSRSEMNVSTLELGDSALYLCASSLGALNTGELFFGEGSRLTVL.

Here the CDR3 reads CASSFRTGVQPQHF. The CDR3 region has the DNA TGTGCCAGCAGTTTTCGGACAGGGGTGCAGCCCCAGCATTTT. The gene calls are TRBV5-6 and TRBJ1-5; 9 bases are a match to TRBD1. The CDR3 spans 14 residues. V lost 5 bases to trimming and J lost 7 bases; unmatched junction nucleotides: 7. Germline V gene sequence: CDR1 SGHDT, CDR2 YYEEEE.

The CDR3 nucleotides are TGTGCCTGGAGGGCCCAGGACAGAAAGTATGGAGCTTTCTTT. It is translated as CAWRAQDRKYGAFF. The chain recombines TRBV30 with TRBJ1-1; a weak D match, TRBD1 (6 bases). Germline CDR1 is GTSNPN and CDR2 is SVGIG (reference sequence). V gave up 3 bases and J gave up 10 bases, with 21 bases separating them. The CDR3 is 14 residues long. The variable domain in full, with the rest retrieved from reference TRBV30 and TRBJ1-1, is SQTIHQWPATLVQPVGSPLSLECTVEGTSNPNLYWYRQAAGRGLQLLFYSVGIGQISSEVPQNLSASRPQDRQFILSSKKLLLSDSGFYLCAWRAQDRKYGAFFGQGTRLTVV.

The DNA of the CDR3 is TGTGCCAGCAGTGAGGGTGGGAGTAATAATTCACCCCTCCACTTT. This codes for CASSEGGSNNSPLHF. The rearrangement joins TRBV6-1 to TRBJ1-6; D is undetermined. The germline V and J ends were trimmed by 3 bases and 5 bases, with 11 bases remaining between them. From germline, CDR1 is MNHNS and CDR2 SASEGT. CDR3 length: 15 amino acids.

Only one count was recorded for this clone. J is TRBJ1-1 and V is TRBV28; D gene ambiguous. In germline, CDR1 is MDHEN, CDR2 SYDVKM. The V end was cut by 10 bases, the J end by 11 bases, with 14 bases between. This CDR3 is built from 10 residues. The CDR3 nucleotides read TGTGCCACCCTGGAGAGGGCGGCTTTCTTT. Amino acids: CATLERAAFF. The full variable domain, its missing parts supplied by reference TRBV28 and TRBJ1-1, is DVKVTQSSRYLVKRTGEKVFLECVQDMDHENMFWYRQDPGLGLRLIYFSYDVKMKEKGDIPEGYSVSREKKERFSLILESASTNQTSMYLCATLERAAFFGQGTRLTVV.

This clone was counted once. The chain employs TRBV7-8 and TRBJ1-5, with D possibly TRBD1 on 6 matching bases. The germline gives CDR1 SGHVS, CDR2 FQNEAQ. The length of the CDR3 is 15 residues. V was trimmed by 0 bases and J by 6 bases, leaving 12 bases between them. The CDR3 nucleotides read TGTGCCAGCAGCTTAGCGGGGGGGCATGGTCAGCCCCAGCATTTT. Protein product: CASSLAGGHGQPQHF. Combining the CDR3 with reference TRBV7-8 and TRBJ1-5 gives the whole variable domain GAGVSQSPRYKVAKRGQDVALRCDPISGHVSLFWYQQALGQGPEFLTYFQNEAQLDKSGLPSDRFFAERPEGSVSTLKIQRTQQEDSAVYLCASSLAGGHGQPQHFGDGTRLSIL.